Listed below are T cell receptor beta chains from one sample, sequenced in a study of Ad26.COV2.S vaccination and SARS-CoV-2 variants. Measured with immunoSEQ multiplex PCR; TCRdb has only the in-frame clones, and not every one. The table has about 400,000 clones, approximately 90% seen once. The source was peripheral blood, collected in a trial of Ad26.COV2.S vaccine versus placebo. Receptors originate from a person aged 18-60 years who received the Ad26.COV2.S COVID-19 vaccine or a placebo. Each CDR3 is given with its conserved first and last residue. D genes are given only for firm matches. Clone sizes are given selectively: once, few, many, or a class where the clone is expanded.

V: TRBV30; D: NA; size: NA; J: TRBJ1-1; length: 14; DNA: TGTGCCTGGAGCGACCCGCTCATGAACACTGAAGCTTTCTTT; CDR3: CAWSDPLMNTEAFF
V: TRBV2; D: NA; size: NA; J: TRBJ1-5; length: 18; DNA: TGTGCCAGCAGTGAAGGACAGGACCCCTCAGGTTCCAATCAGCCCCAGCATTTT; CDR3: CASSEGQDPSGSNQPQHF
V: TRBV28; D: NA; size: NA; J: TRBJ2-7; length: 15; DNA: TGTGCCAGCAGCCTAACTAGCTCAAGTTGGTACGAGCAGTACTTC; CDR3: CASSLTSSSWYEQYF
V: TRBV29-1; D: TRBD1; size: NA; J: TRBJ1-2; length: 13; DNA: TGCAGCGTTACCCCGACAGGGGACTATGGCTACACCTTC; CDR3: CSVTPTGDYGYTF
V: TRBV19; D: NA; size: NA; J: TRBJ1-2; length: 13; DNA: TGTGCCAGTAGTATTCTAAACCAGGATGGCTACACCTTC; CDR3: CASSILNQDGYTF
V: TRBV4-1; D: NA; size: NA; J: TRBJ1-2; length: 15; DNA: TGCGCCAGCAGCCCCCGACACGGGGGGAACTATGGCTACACCTTC; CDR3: CASSPRHGGNYGYTF
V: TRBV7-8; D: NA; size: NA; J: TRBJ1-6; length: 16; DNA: TGTGCCAGCAGCTTAGTATGGAGCTCCTATAATTCACCCCTCCACTTT; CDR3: CASSLVWSSYNSPLHF
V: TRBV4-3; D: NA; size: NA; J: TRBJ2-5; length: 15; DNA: TGCGCCAGCAGCCAAGATACAGCCCCGCAAGAGACCCAGTACTTC; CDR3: CASSQDTAPQETQYF
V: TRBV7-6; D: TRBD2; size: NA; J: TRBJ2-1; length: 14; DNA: TGTGCCAGCAGCCCAGCGGGGGGTTTCGTGGAGCAGTTCTTC; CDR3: CASSPAGGFVEQFF
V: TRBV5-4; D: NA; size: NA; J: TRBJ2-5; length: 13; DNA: TGTGCCAGCAGTACAGGGTCTCAAGAGACCCAGTACTTC; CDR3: CASSTGSQETQYF
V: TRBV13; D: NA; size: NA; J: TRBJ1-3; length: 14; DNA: TGTGCCAGCAGAAGACAGGTTTTTGGAAACACCATATATTTT; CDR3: CASRRQVFGNTIYF
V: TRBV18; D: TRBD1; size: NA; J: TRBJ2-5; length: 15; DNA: TGTGCCAGCTCACCCCTCGGACAGGGGGTAGAGACCCAGTACTTC; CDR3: CASSPLGQGVETQYF
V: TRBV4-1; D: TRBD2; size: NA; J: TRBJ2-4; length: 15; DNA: TGCGCCAGCAGCCAAGGGAGCGGGGTTTGGGACATTCAGTACTTC; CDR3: CASSQGSGVWDIQYF
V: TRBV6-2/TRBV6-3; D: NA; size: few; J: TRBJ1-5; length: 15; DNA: TGTGCCAGCAGTTACGGCCAGGCGGAGGATCAGCCCCAGCATTTT; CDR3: CASSYGQAEDQPQHF
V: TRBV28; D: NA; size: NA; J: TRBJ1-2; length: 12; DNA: TGTGCCAGCAGGGACGTTGGGCGGGGCTACACCTTC; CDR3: CASRDVGRGYTF
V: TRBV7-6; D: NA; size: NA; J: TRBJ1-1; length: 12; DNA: TGTGCCAGCACCTCCCAGTCGGGTCGGGCTTTCTTT; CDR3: CASTSQSGRAFF
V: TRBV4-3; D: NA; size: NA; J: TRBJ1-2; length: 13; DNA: TGCGCCAGCAGCCAAGGACGGCGCTATGGCTACACCTTC; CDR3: CASSQGRRYGYTF
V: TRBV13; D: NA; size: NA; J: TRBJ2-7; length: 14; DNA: TGTGCCAGCAGCTTAGGGCGTCAGAACTACGAGCAGTACTTC; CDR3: CASSLGRQNYEQYF
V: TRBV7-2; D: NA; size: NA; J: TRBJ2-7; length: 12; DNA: TGTGCCAGCAGCCACGACAGTTACGAGCAGTACTTC; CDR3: CASSHDSYEQYF
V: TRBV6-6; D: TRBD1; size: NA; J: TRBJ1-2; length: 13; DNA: TGTGCCAGCAGCCCGGACAGGGTGTGGGGCTACACCTTC; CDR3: CASSPDRVWGYTF
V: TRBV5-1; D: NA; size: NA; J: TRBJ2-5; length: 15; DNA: TGCGCCAGCAGCCCCCTTGGAGTACTCGGAGAGACCCAGTACTTC; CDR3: CASSPLGVLGETQYF
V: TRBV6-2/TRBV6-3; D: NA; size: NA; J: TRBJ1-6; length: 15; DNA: TGTGCCAGCACCCCTCGGACGGGTAATAATTCACCCCTCCACTTT; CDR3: CASTPRTGNNSPLHF
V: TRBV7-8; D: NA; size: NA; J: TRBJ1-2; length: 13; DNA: TGTGCCAGCAGCTTAGTTTTTGCCTATGGCTACACCTTC; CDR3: CASSLVFAYGYTF